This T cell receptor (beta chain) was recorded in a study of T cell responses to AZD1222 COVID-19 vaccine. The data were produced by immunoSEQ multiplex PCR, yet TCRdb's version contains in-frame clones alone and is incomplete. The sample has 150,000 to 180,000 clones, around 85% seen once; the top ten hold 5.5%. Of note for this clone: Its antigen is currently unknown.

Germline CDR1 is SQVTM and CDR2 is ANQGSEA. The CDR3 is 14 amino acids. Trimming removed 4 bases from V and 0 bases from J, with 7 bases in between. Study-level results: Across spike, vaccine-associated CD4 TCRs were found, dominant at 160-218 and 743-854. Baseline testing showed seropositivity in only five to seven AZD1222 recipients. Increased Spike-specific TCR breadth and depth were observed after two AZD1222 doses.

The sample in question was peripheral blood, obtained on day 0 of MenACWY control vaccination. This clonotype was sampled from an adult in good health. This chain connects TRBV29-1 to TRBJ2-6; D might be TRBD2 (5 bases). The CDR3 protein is CSVVGDSGANVLTF. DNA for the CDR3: TGCAGCGTTGTCGGGGACTCTGGGGCCAACGTCCTGACTTTC. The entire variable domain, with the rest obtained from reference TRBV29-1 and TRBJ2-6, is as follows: SAVISQKPSRDICQRGTSLTIQCQVDSQVTMMFWYRQQPGQSLTLIATANQGSEATYESGFVIDKFPISRPNLTFSTLTVSNMSPEDSSIYLCSVVGDSGANVLTFGAGSRLTVL.